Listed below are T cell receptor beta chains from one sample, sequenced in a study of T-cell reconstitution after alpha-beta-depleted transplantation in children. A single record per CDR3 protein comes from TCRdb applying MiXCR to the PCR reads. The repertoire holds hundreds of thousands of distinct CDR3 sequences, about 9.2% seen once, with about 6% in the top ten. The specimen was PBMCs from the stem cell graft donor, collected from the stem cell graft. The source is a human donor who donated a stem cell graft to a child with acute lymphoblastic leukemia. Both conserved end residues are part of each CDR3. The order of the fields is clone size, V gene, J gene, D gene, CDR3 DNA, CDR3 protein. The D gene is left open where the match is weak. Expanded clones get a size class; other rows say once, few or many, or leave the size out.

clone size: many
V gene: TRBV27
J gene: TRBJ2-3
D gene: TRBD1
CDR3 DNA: TGTGCCAGCAGTTTTACAGGGGGCCCGGATACGCAGTATTTT
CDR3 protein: CASSFTGGPDTQYF

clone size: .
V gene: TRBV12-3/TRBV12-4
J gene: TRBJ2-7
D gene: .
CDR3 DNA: TGTGCCAGCAGTCCCGATGGTGGACCGATCTACGAGCAGTACTTC
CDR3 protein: CASSPDGGPIYEQYF

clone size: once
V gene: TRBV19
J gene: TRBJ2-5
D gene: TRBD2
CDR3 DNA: TGTGCCAGTAGTATATATTGGGCTAGCGGGGACCAAGAGACCCAGTACTTC
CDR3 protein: CASSIYWASGDQETQYF

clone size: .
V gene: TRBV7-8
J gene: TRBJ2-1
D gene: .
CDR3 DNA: TGTGCCAGCAGCCTCGGTCAGACATTCTACAATGAGCAGTTCTTC
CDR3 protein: CASSLGQTFYNEQFF

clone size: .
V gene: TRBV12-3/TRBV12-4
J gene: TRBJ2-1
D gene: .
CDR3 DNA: TGTGCCAGCAGTTTATGGTCTTATTCCGGGGGCGCACCTAATGAGCAGTTCTTC
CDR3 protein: CASSLWSYSGGAPNEQFF

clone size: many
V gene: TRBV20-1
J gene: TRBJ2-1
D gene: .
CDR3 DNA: TGCAGTGCTAGAGAAATTTTACACCTGAATGAGCAGTTCTTC
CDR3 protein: CSAREILHLNEQFF

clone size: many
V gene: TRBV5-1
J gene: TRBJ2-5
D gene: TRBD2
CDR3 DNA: TGCGCCAGCAGCACCACTAGCGGGGAGCAAGAGACCCAGTACTTC
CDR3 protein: CASSTTSGEQETQYF

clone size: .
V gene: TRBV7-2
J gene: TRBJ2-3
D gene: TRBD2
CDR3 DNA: TGTGCCAGCAGCTATGACGGGGGGGCGGGTGATACGCAGTATTTT
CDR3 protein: CASSYDGGAGDTQYF

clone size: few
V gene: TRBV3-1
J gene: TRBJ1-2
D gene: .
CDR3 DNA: TGTGCCAGCAGCCATGTTCGGACACGACCCAGGAGCTACACCTTC
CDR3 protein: CASSHVRTRPRSYTF

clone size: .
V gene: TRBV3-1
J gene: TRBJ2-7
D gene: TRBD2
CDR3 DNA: TGTGCCAGCAGCCAAGGAGCGGGGAGCGCGGAGCAGTACTTC
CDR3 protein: CASSQGAGSAEQYF

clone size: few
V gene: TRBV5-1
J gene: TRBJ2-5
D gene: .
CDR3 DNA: TGCGCCAGCAGCCCAACTACGGGGCAAGAGACCCAGTACTTC
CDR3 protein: CASSPTTGQETQYF

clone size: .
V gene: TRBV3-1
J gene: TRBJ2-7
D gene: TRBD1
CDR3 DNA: TGTGCCAGCAGCCAAGGAGACAGGGCGAGGCAGTACTTC
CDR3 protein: CASSQGDRARQYF

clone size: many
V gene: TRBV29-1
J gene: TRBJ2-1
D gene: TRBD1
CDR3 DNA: TGCAGCGTTGAAGAAATGGACAGGAGCTCCTACAATGAGCAGTTCTTC
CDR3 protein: CSVEEMDRSSYNEQFF

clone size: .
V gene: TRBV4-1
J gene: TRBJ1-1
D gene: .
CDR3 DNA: TGCGCCAGCAGCCAAGAGGGAATCGAGAACACTGAAGCTTTCTTT
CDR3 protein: CASSQEGIENTEAFF

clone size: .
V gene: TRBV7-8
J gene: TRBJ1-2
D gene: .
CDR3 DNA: TGTGCCAGCAGGGGAACCCTGGTGACCTCGCGCGAACCAAACTATGGCTACACCTTC
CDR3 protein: CASRGTLVTSREPNYGYTF

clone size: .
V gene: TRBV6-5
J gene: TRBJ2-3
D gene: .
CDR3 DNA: TGTGCCAGCAGTTACGATCTAGTTCGTGCAGATACGCAGTATTTT
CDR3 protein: CASSYDLVRADTQYF

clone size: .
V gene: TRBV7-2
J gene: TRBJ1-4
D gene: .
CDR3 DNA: TGTGCCAGCAGCCGTGGGGACACTGAAAAACTGTTTTTT
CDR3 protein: CASSRGDTEKLFF

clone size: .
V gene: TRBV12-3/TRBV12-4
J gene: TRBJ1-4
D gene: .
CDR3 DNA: TGTGCCAGCAGTTTAACGTCGGTTAAGGGCCCGACGACAGATGAAAAACTGTTTTTT
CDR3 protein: CASSLTSVKGPTTDEKLFF

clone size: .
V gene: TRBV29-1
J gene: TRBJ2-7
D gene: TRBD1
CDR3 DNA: TGCAGCGTTGAAACGGGGACAGGGAGAGAGCAGTACTTC
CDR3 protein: CSVETGTGREQYF